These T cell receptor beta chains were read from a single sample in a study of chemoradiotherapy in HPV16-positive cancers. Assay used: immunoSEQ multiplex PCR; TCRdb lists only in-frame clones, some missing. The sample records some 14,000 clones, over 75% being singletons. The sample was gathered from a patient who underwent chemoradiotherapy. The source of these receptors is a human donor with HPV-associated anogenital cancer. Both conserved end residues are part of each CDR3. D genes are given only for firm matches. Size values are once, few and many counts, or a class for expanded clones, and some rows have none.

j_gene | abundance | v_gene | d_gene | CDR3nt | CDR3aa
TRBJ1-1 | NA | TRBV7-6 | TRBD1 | TGTGCCAGCAGCCCCTTGACAGGGGAAATGAACACTGAAGCTTTCTTT | CASSPLTGEMNTEAFF
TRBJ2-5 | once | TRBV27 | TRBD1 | TGTGCCAGCCGACAGGGATTTGAGACCCAGTACTTC | CASRQGFETQYF
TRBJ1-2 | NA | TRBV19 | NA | TGTGCCAGTAGTATAGGGCACCCGTTGGGACCGACGAGGGGGAACTATGGCTACACCTTC | CASSIGHPLGPTRGNYGYTF
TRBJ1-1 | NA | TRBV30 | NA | TGTGCCTGGAGTGCTCGACAGACTGAAGCTTTCTTT | CAWSARQTEAFF
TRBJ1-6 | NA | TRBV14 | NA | TGTGCCAGCAGCCAAGATAAAATCCCGAATTCACCCCTCCACTTT | CASSQDKIPNSPLHF
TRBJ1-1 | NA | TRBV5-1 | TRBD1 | TGCGCCAGCAGCGGTAGGACAGGGAACATAAACACTGAAGCTTTCTTT | CASSGRTGNINTEAFF
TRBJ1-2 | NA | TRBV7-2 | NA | TGTGCCAGCAGCTCCCAGGGTTCTAACTATGGCTACACCTTC | CASSSQGSNYGYTF
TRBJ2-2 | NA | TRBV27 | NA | TGTGCCAGCACCCTTTTTGGGGGGCAACAGGGCGGGGAGCTGTTTTTT | CASTLFGGQQGGELFF
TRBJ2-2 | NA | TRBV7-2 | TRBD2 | TGTGCCAGCACCCCCACTAGCGGGGGGGTCGGGGAGCTGTTTTTT | CASTPTSGGVGELFF
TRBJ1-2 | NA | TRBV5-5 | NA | TGTGCCAGCAGCCAGGACACCCGGGGCTACACCTTC | CASSQDTRGYTF
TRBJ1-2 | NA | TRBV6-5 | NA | TGTGCCAGCAGTTCTAACCTTTCGGGACGGGGCTACACCTTC | CASSSNLSGRGYTF
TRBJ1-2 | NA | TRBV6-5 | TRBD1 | TGTGCCAGCACCCAGGGACAGATTAACTATGGCTACACCTTC | CASTQGQINYGYTF
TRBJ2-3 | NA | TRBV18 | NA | TGTGCCAGCTCACCCACCGCGGCCGGGGGTACGCAGTATTTT | CASSPTAAGGTQYF
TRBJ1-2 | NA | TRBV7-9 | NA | TGTGCCAGCAGCTTAGGGACACCTGGGAATGGCTACACCTTC | CASSLGTPGNGYTF
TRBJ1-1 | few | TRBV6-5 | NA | TGTGCCAGCAGTTATACAGTGAACACTGAAGCTTTCTTT | CASSYTVNTEAFF
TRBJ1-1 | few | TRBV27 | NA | TGTGCCAGCAGCTCCGAGGGAATCCGGAACACTGAAGCTTTCTTT | CASSSEGIRNTEAFF
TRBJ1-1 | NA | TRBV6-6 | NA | TGTGCCAGCAGTTGGGGAGGGGGCACTGAAGCTTTCTTT | CASSWGGGTEAFF
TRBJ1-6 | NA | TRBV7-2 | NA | TGTGCCAGCAGCTTATTAACCAGGAATAATTCACCCCTCCACTTT | CASSLLTRNNSPLHF
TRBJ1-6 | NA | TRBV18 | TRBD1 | TGTGCCAGCTCGGAAAAAGGGGACAGGCAGGTACCCCTCCACTTT | CASSEKGDRQVPLHF
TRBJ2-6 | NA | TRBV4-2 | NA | TGTGCCAGCAGCAACGACCGGGGGATCTCTGGGGCCAACGTCCTGACTTTC | CASSNDRGISGANVLTF
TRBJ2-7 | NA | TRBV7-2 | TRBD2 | TGTGCCAGCAGCCCAATACGGGGGGGCCGCGAGCAGTACTTC | CASSPIRGGREQYF
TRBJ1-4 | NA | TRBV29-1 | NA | TGCAGCGTTGAGCGTAGCGGGGGAGGAGAAAAACTGTTTTTT | CSVERSGGGEKLFF
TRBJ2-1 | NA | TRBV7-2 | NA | TGTGCCAGCAGCTTAACGATCAGGGGTGGGTTGAATGAGCAGTTCTTC | CASSLTIRGGLNEQFF
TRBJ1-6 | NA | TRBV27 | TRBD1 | TGTGCCAGCAGCCGTGACAGGGACTATAATTCACCCCTCCACTTT | CASSRDRDYNSPLHF
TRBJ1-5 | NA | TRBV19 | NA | TGTGCCAGTAGTACTATAAGTGCATATAGCAATCAGCCCCAGCATTTT | CASSTISAYSNQPQHF
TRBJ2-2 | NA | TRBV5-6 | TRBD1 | TGTGCCAGCAGCACGGGACAGGTCAACACCGGGGAGCTGTTTTTT | CASSTGQVNTGELFF
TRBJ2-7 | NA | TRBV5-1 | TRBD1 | TGCGCCAGCAGCTCTGGGCCCGGGACAGGGACCTACGAGCAGTACTTC | CASSSGPGTGTYEQYF
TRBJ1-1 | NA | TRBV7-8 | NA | TGTGCCAGCAGCTTATCGATGTCCGGTAACACTGAAGCTTTCTTT | CASSLSMSGNTEAFF
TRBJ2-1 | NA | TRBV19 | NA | TGTGCCAGTAGTGAAAACCTCGGACAGCCTCCGTTCTTC | CASSENLGQPPFF
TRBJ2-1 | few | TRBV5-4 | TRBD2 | TGTGCCAGCAGCTCGGGAGCGGGGGCCAGGAGGGACTACAATGAGCAGTTCTTC | CASSSGAGARRDYNEQFF
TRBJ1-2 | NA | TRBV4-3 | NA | TGCGCCAGCAGCCCTCTGCAAGGGGCGGGCTATGGCTACACCTTC | CASSPLQGAGYGYTF
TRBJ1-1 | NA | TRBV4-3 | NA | TGCGCCAGCAGCCAAGGGAGGGTGAGTAGTGAAGCTTTCTTT | CASSQGRVSSEAFF
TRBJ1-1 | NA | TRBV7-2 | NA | TGTGCCAGCAGCCCGACGTATATGAACACTGAAGCTTTCTTT | CASSPTYMNTEAFF
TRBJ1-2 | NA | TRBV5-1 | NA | TGCGCCAGCCGTAGGGGAAATACGGGTGCGTCTAACTATGGCTACACCTTC | CASRRGNTGASNYGYTF
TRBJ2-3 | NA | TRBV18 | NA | TGTGCCAGCTCCCCATTAGGCACAGATACGCAGTATTTT | CASSPLGTDTQYF
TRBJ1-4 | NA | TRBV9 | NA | TGTGCCAGCAGCGTAGGAGGGTCTAATGAAAAACTGTTTTTT | CASSVGGSNEKLFF
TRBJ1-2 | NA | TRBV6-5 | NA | TGTGCCAGCACCAATTCACCTATGGGCTACACCTTC | CASTNSPMGYTF
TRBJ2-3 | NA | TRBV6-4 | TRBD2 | TGTGCCAGCAGTGGCGGGGGGGCCACAGATACGCAGTATTTT | CASSGGGATDTQYF
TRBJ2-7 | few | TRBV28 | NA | TGTGCCAGCATCCATAGGGCCGGGACCCTTAACGAGCAGTACTTC | CASIHRAGTLNEQYF
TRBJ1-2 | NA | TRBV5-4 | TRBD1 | TGTGCCAGCAGCTTGGCCTCGGGGACAGGGTCCCTGAGTGGCTACACCTTC | CASSLASGTGSLSGYTF
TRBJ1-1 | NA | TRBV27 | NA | TGTGCCATCGATGGGGGGAGTACTGAAGCTTTCTTT | CAIDGGSTEAFF
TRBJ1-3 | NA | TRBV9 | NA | TGTGCCAGCAGCTCCCCCTACGCGCAGGAGACTGGAAACACCATATATTTT | CASSSPYAQETGNTIYF